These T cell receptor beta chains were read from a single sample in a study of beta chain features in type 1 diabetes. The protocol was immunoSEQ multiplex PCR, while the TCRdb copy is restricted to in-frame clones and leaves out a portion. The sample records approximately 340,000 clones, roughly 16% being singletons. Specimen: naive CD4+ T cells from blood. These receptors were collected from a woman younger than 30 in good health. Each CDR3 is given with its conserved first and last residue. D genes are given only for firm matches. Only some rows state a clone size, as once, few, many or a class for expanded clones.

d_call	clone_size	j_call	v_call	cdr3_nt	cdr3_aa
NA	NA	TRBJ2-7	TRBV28	TGTGCCAGCAGTGTCGCCCACGGGGACTACGAGCAGTACTTC	CASSVAHGDYEQYF
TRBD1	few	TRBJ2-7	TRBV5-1	TGCGCCAGCAGCCCCTTGGACAGGCCCTACGAGCAGTACTTC	CASSPLDRPYEQYF
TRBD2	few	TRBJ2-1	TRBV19	TGTGCCAGTAGTTCCGGGACTAGCCTGAATGAGCAGTTCTTC	CASSSGTSLNEQFF
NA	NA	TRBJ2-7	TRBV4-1	TGCGCCAGCAGCCAAGGTCCGGGGTTCCCATACGAGCAGTACTTC	CASSQGPGFPYEQYF
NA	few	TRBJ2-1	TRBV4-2	TGTGCCAGCAGCCAAGAAAGGCGGGGGCGACTTCGGTTCTTC	CASSQERRGRLRFF
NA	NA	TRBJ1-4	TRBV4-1	TGCGCCAGCAGCCAAATAGGGAGGAGTGCAACTAATGAAAAACTGTTTTTT	CASSQIGRSATNEKLFF
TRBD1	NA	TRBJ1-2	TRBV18	TGTGCCAGCTCGCCAGACAGGGGACAGCGAGGCTACACCTTC	CASSPDRGQRGYTF
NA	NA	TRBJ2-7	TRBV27	TGTGCCAGCAGTTTAATGAACGGAGGGCGCGAGCAGTACTTC	CASSLMNGGREQYF
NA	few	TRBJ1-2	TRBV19	TGTGCCAGTAGTACAACAGGCAACCACTATGGCTACACCTTC	CASSTTGNHYGYTF
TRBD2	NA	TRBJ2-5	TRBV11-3	TGTGCCAGCAGCTACAGCGGGGCGGCAGAGACCCAGTACTTC	CASSYSGAAETQYF
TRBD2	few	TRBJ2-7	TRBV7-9	TGTGCCAGCAGCTTATCGGGACTAGCCAAATACGAGCAGTACTTC	CASSLSGLAKYEQYF